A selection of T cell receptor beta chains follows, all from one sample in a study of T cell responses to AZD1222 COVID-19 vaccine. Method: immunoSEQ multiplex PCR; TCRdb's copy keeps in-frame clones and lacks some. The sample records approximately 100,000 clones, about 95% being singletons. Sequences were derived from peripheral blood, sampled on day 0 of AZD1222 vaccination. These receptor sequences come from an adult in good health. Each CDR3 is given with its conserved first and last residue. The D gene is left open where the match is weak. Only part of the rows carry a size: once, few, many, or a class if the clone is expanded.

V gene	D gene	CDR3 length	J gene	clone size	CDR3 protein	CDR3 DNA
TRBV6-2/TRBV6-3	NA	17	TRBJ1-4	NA	CASSYRTEASSNEKLFF	TGTGCCAGCAGTTACCGGACAGAAGCCTCAAGTAATGAAAAACTGTTTTTT
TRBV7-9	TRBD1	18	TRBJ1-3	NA	CASSANRDRGLTGNTIYF	TGTGCCAGCAGCGCCAACCGGGACAGGGGGCTTACTGGAAACACCATATATTTT
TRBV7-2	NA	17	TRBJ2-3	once	CASSLDIGTGFTDTQYF	TGTGCCAGCAGCTTAGATATTGGAACAGGGTTTACAGATACGCAGTATTTT
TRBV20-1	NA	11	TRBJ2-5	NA	CSARRAETQYF	TGCAGTGCTAGACGCGCCGAGACCCAGTACTTC
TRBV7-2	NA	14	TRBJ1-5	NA	CASSLADSNQPQHF	TGTGCCAGCAGCTTAGCAGATAGCAATCAGCCCCAGCATTTT
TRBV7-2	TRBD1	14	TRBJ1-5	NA	CASSLGQVNQPQHF	TGTGCCAGCAGCCTGGGACAGGTCAATCAGCCCCAGCATTTT
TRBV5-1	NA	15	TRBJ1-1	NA	CASSFRGPGGTEAFF	TGCGCCAGCAGCTTTCGCGGACCGGGTGGAACTGAAGCTTTCTTT
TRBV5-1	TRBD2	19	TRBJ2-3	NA	CASTRGLAGYALSTDTQYF	TGCGCCAGCACCCGAGGACTAGCGGGATACGCCCTAAGCACAGATACGCAGTATTTT
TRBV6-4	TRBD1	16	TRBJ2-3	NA	CASSEAGTGSTDTQYF	TGTGCCAGCAGTGAAGCCGGGACAGGGAGCACAGATACGCAGTATTTT
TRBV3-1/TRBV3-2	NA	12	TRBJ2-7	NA	CASSQTPHEQYF	TGTGCCAGCAGCCAAACTCCCCACGAGCAGTACTTC
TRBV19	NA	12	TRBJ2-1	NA	CASSSGGNEQFF	TGTGCCAGTAGCTCAGGGGGGAATGAGCAGTTCTTC
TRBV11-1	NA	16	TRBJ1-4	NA	CASSPNRQLSNEKLFF	TGTGCCAGCAGCCCGAACCGACAGCTATCGAATGAAAAACTGTTTTTT
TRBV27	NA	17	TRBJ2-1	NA	CASSLFLVASSYNEQFF	TGTGCCAGCAGTTTATTTTTGGTCGCCAGCTCCTACAATGAGCAGTTCTTC
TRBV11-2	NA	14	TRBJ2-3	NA	CASSLEWGADTQYF	TGTGCCAGCAGCTTAGAATGGGGAGCGGATACGCAGTATTTT
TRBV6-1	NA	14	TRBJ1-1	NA	CASSETIMNTEAFF	TGTGCCAGCAGTGAAACGATTATGAACACTGAAGCTTTCTTT
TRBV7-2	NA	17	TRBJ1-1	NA	CASSLFFGAGLNTEAFF	TGTGCCAGCAGCTTATTCTTCGGGGCGGGATTGAACACTGAAGCTTTCTTT
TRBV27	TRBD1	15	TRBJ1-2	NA	CASSPTNDRGGGYTF	TGTGCCAGCAGTCCAACCAATGACAGGGGAGGGGGCTACACCTTC
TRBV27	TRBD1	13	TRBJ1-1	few	CASRRQGYTEAFF	TGTGCCAGCAGGAGACAGGGCTACACTGAAGCTTTCTTT
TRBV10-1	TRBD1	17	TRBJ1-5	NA	CASSESAGGYSNQPQHF	TGCGCCAGCAGTGAGTCGGCAGGGGGATATAGCAATCAGCCCCAGCATTTT
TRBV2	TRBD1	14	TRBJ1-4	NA	CASRGTATNEKLFF	TGTGCCAGCAGGGGGACAGCAACTAATGAAAAACTGTTTTTT
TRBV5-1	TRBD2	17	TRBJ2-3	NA	CASSSGRLLASTDTQYF	TGCGCCAGCAGCTCGGGGAGGCTACTAGCGAGCACAGATACGCAGTATTTT
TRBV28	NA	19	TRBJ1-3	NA	CASSQPLGRKGLSGNTIYF	TGTGCCAGCAGCCAGCCCCTCGGGCGAAAAGGACTCTCTGGAAACACCATATATTTT
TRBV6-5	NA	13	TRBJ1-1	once	CASSYAPYMEAFF	TGTGCCAGCAGTTACGCCCCCTACATGGAAGCTTTCTTT
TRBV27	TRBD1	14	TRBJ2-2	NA	CASTHRGSAGELFF	TGTGCCAGCACGCACAGGGGGAGCGCCGGGGAGCTGTTTTTT
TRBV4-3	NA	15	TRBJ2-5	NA	CASSQETGVGETQYF	TGCGCCAGCAGCCAAGAAACTGGCGTGGGGGAGACCCAGTACTTC
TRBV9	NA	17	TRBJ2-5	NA	CASSVEGGSGVGETQYF	TGTGCCAGCAGCGTAGAGGGAGGATCTGGAGTAGGAGAGACCCAGTACTTC
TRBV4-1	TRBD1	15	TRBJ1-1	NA	CASSQDDRVNTEAFF	TGCGCCAGCAGCCAAGATGACAGGGTGAACACTGAAGCTTTCTTT
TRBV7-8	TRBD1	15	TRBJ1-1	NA	CASSRTGGSNTEAFF	TGTGCCAGCAGTAGGACAGGGGGATCGAACACTGAAGCTTTCTTT
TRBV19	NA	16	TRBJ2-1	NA	CASSRRRTAPNNEQFF	TGTGCCAGCTCAAGGCGTAGGACAGCCCCTAACAATGAGCAGTTCTTC
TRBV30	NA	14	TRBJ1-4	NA	CAWSVDRSNEKLFF	TGTGCCTGGAGTGTTGACAGAAGTAATGAAAAACTGTTTTTT
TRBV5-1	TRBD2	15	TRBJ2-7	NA	CASSFITSGSYEQYF	TGCGCCAGCAGCTTCATTACTAGCGGGTCTTACGAGCAGTACTTC
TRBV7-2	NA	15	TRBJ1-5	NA	CASSLTGLGNQPQHF	TGTGCCAGCAGTCTCACAGGGTTGGGCAATCAGCCCCAGCATTTT
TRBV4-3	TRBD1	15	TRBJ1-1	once	CASSGDRDAYTEAFF	TGCGCCAGCAGCGGCGACAGGGACGCCTACACTGAAGCTTTCTTT
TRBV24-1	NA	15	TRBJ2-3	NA	CATSDVWGGRDTQYF	TGTGCCACCAGTGATGTGTGGGGTGGAAGAGATACGCAGTATTTT
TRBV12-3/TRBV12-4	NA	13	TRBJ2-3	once	CASSSNRGGTQYF	TGTGCCAGCAGCTCAAACAGGGGGGGTACGCAGTATTTT
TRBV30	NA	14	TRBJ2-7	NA	CAWSPGRDTYEQYF	TGTGCCTGGAGTCCAGGTCGGGACACCTACGAGCAGTACTTC
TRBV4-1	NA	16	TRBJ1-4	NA	CASSQDQSGGVEKLFF	TGCGCCAGCAGCCAAGATCAAAGTGGTGGAGTCGAAAAACTGTTTTTT
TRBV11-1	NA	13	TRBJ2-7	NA	CASSLSRVDEQYF	TGTGCCAGCAGCTTAAGCAGGGTCGACGAGCAGTACTTC
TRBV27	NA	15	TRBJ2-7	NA	CASSHTGSHSYEQYF	TGTGCCAGCAGTCATACAGGGAGCCACTCCTACGAGCAGTACTTC
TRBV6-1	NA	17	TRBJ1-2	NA	CASSEYPIPATNYGYTF	TGTGCCAGCAGTGAATATCCTATACCAGCAACTAACTATGGCTACACCTTC
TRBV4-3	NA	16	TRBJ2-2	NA	CASSQALVSIPGELFF	TGCGCCAGCAGCCAGGCACTAGTTTCAATTCCCGGGGAGCTGTTTTTT
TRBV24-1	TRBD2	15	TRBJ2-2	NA	CATGGTSGRTGELFF	TGTGCCACCGGCGGGACTAGCGGGAGAACCGGGGAGCTGTTTTTT
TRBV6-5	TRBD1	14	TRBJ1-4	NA	CASSSGQINEKLFF	TGTGCCAGCAGTTCGGGACAGATTAATGAAAAACTGTTTTTT
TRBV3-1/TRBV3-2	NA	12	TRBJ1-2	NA	CASSRNEEGYTF	TGTGCCAGCAGCCGCAACGAGGAGGGCTACACCTTC
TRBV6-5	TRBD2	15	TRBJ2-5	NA	CASRGSGGGQETQYF	TGTGCCAGCAGGGGGAGCGGGGGCGGGCAAGAGACCCAGTACTTC
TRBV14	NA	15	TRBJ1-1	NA	CASSPGGALNTEAFF	TGTGCCAGCAGCCCCGGGGGGGCCTTGAACACTGAAGCTTTCTTT
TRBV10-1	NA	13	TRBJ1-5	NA	CARQLFAPQPQHF	TGCGCCAGGCAGCTGTTCGCCCCCCAGCCCCAGCATTTT
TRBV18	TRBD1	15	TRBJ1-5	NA	CASSPEQGSNQPQHF	TGTGCCAGCTCACCAGAACAGGGGAGCAATCAGCCCCAGCATTTT
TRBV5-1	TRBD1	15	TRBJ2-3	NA	CASSSRDRNTDTQYF	TGCGCCAGCAGCTCCCGGGACAGAAACACAGATACGCAGTATTTT
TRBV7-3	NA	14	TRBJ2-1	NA	CASSTDRNSNEQFF	TGTGCCAGCAGCACCGACAGGAATAGCAATGAGCAGTTCTTC
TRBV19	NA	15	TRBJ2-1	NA	CASRITSGSYNEQFF	TGTGCCAGTAGGATAACTAGTGGGTCCTACAATGAGCAGTTCTTC
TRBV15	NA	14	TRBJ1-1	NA	CATSRDSFSTEAFF	TGTGCCACCAGCAGAGATTCTTTTAGCACTGAAGCTTTCTTT
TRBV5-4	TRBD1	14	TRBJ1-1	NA	CASSWDRRNTEAFF	TGTGCCAGCAGTTGGGACAGGAGGAACACTGAAGCTTTCTTT
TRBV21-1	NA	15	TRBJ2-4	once	CASRRPNSAKNIQYF	TGTGCCAGCCGGAGACCGAATTCAGCCAAAAACATTCAGTACTTC